Presented here are 22 T cell receptor beta chains from one specimen sequenced in a study of T cell changes during pregnancy in multiple sclerosis. Assay: immunoSEQ multiplex PCR; the TCRdb copy retains only in-frame clones and omits some. The repertoire consists of tens of thousands of clones, with almost 95% occurring once and the leading ten covering 2.8%. The specimen was peripheral blood, collected in the third trimester of pregnancy. These receptor sequences come from a female donor in good health, enrolled as a control in a pregnancy study.

This chain connects TRBV7-9 to TRBJ2-7, with D perhaps TRBD2 (6 bases). The CDR3 length is 14 residues. Germline CDR1 and CDR2: SEHNR and FQNEAQ (reference sequence). V lost 4 bases and J 1 base, leaving 11 bases between the germline ends. CDR3 loop: CASSSGDGSYEQYF. DNA of the CDR3: TGTGCCAGCAGCTCGGGGGACGGTTCCTACGAGCAGTACTTC.

V is TRBV4-3 and J is TRBJ2-7; 10 nucleotides line up with TRBD2. The CDR3 extends over 15 amino acids. Per the germline V gene, CDR1 is LGHNA and CDR2 is YSLEER. With 1 base clipped from V and 6 bases from J, the junction kept 6 bases outside the gene matches. CDR3: CASSQVVLAGGEQYF. The CDR3 nucleotides are TGCGCCAGCAGCCAAGTCGTATTAGCGGGAGGCGAGCAGTACTTC.

This chain uses TRBV9 with TRBJ2-3; a possible D gene is TRBD2 (7 bases). Trimming pared 3 bases from V and 3 bases from J, leaving 14 bases between. The CDR3 has 15 amino acids. Germline loops: CDR1 SGDLS, CDR2 YYNGEE. In DNA, the CDR3 is TGTGCCAGCAGCGGTGGGGGGAGGGGGACAGATACGCAGTATTTT. It specifies CASSGGGRGTDTQYF.

The chain recombines TRBV5-4 with TRBJ1-4; D is uncertain. Trimming cost V 0 bases and J 0 bases, with 6 bases left between them. CDR1 and CDR2 from the germline V gene are SGHNT and YYREEE (reference sequence). This CDR3 has 15 residues. The DNA for the CDR3 is TGTGCCAGCAGCTTGGCAGGTGCAACTAATGAAAAACTGTTTTTT. This translates into CASSLAGATNEKLFF.

V gene TRBV11-3 combines with J gene TRBJ2-5, with 11 bases matching TRBD1. The CDR3 contains 16 residues. CDR1 is SGHNT and CDR2 is YENEEA in the germline V gene. The ends lost 5 bases at V and 3 bases at J; junction bases unmatched: 8. The CDR3: CASSIRTGGLEETQYF. CDR3 bases: TGTGCCAGCAGCATACGGACAGGGGGCTTGGAAGAGACCCAGTACTTC.

V is TRBV19 and J is TRBJ2-3, with TRBD2 matching 9 bases. CDR3 size: 16 residues. The germline CDR1 and CDR2 sequences are LNHDA and SQIVND (reference sequence). J lost 2 bases, V lost 3 bases, and 6 bases had no gene match. CDR3 protein: CASSIRQRGVTDTQYF. The CDR3 DNA is TGTGCCAGTAGTATCCGGCAGCGGGGGGTCACAGATACGCAGTATTTT.

The V call is TRBV7-6, the J call TRBJ2-3; D gene uncertain. Trimming removed 5 bases at V and 5 bases at J, with 14 bases between. Germline CDR1 is SGHVS and CDR2 is FNYEAQ. CDR3 length: 14 residues. The CDR3 loop reads CASSHAGLEDTQYF. The DNA of the CDR3 is TGTGCCAGCAGCCACGCAGGTTTGGAAGATACGCAGTATTTT.

The chain carries TRBV23-1 and TRBJ2-7, with a weak D call TRBD2 (5 bases). TRBV23-1 is given ORF status, its function remaining uncertain. Trimming pared 3 bases from V and 5 bases from J, leaving 11 bases between. This CDR3 has 13 residues. CDR3 DNA: TGCGCCAGCAGTCATCGGCTAGCCCACGAGCAGTACTTC. This translates into CASSHRLAHEQYF.

This chain uses TRBV19 with TRBJ2-3; the D is unclear. V lost 7 bases to trimming and J lost 4 bases, with 12 bases between them. Germline CDR1 LNHDA, CDR2 SQIVND (reference sequence). CDR3 size: 13 residues. CDR3 loop: CASNHREPDTQYF. Written as DNA, the CDR3 is TGTGCCAGTAACCATAGAGAACCAGATACGCAGTATTTT.

This clone appeared once. This sequence joins TRBV7-2 and TRBJ2-7; 10 bases align to TRBD1. CDR1 is SGHTA, CDR2 FQGNSA, per germline. This CDR3 is 14 amino acids long. Trimming at V came to 3 bases and at J to 5 bases, leaving 4 bases not matched to a gene. This CDR3 is CASSLGQGWDEQYF. DNA of the CDR3: TGTGCCAGCAGCTTGGGACAGGGGTGGGACGAGCAGTACTTC.

The chain combines TRBV6-5 with TRBJ2-5; D gene unclear. V lost 2 bases to trimming and J lost 1 base, with 5 bases between them. The CDR3 covers 13 residues. Germline loops: CDR1 MNHEY, CDR2 SVGAGI. CDR3 region: CASSYDFQETQYF. CDR3 DNA sequence: TGTGCCAGCAGTTACGACTTCCAAGAGACCCAGTACTTC.

The V and J genes are TRBV19 and TRBJ2-7; 8 nucleotides align to TRBD1. From germline, CDR1 is LNHDA and CDR2 SQIVND (reference sequence). V shed 3 bases, J shed 7 bases, and the junction held 11 bases outside the gene matches. The length of the CDR3 is 15 residues. The CDR3 is CASSIRTGGIEEQYF. For the CDR3, the DNA is TGTGCCAGTAGTATTCGAACAGGGGGGATAGAAGAGCAGTACTTC.

J is TRBJ1-1 and V is TRBV6-4; TRBD1 might be the D (6 bases). V lost 6 bases to trimming and J lost 0 bases, with 14 bases between them. There are 15 residues in the CDR3. CDR1 is MRHNA and CDR2 is SNTAGT in the germline V gene. The CDR3 loop reads CASSREEGVNTEAFF. CDR3 nucleotides: TGTGCCAGCAGCCGGGAGGAGGGGGTGAACACTGAAGCTTTCTTT.

J is TRBJ1-3 and V is TRBV5-6, with TRBD1 identical over 7 bases. Trimming cost V 3 bases and J 2 bases; bases outside gene matches: 2. The CDR3 totals 14 residues. CDR1 SGHDT and CDR2 YYEEEE come from the germline V gene. The CDR3 spells CASSSTGAGNTIYF. The DNA of the CDR3 is TGTGCCAGCAGCTCAACAGGGGCTGGAAACACCATATATTTT.

The chain carries TRBV15 and TRBJ2-5; tentative D call: TRBD2 (5 bases). The CDR3 has 15 residues. Looked up from germline, CDR1 is LNHNV and CDR2 is YYDKDF (reference sequence). With 2 bases removed from V and 1 base from J, the gap between germline ends came to 11 bases. CDR3 loop: CATSRSRESQETQYF. The CDR3 region has the DNA TGTGCCACCAGCAGATCCCGGGAAAGCCAAGAGACCCAGTACTTC.

This clone was observed a single time. V and J are TRBV15 and TRBJ1-1; the match to TRBD1 covers 9 bases. The CDR3 runs 15 residues. CDR1 and CDR2 (germline): LNHNV, YYDKDF (reference sequence). Losses at the gene ends were 4 bases for V and 4 bases for J; bases not matched to a gene: 7. The CDR3 region is CATSTTGGASTEAFF. In DNA form, the CDR3 reads TGTGCCACCAGCACTACAGGGGGCGCTTCCACTGAAGCTTTCTTT.

This chain uses TRBV9 with TRBJ2-5; TRBD1 agrees at 8 bases. This CDR3 has 14 amino acids. V was clipped by 2 bases and J by 5 bases; unmatched bases: 5. Germline V gene data show CDR1 as SGDLS and CDR2 as YYNGEE. CDR3 nucleotide sequence: TGTGCCAGCAGCGTCAGGGGGCGCGGGGAGACCCAGTACTTC. Amino acids: CASSVRGRGETQYF.

CDR3 in DNA: TGTGCCAGCAGCTCCGGGACAGACGGGGGGGGTGAAAAACTGTTTTTT. This translates into CASSSGTDGGGEKLFF. This sequence joins TRBV21-1 and TRBJ1-4. TRBV21-1 is assigned pseudogene status. The CDR3 is 16 amino acids.

The chain uses TRBV12-5 and TRBJ2-5, with 8 bases identical to TRBD2. CDR3 length equals 14 residues. After removal of 9 bases from V and 3 bases from J, the junction contained 9 bases not matched to a gene. The germline CDR1 and CDR2 sequences are LGHNT and FRNRAP. CDR3 bases: TGTGCTAGGAATTCTGGACTAGCTAAAGAGACCCAGTACTTC. Translation gives CARNSGLAKETQYF. The whole variable domain, remainder taken from reference TRBV12-5 and TRBJ2-5, is DARVTQTPRHKVTEMGQEVTMRCQPILGHNTVFWYRQTMMQGLELLAYFRNRAPLDDSGMPKDRFSAEMPDATLATLKIQPSEPRDSAVYFCARNSGLAKETQYFGPGTRLLVL.

The chain recombines TRBV7-2 with TRBJ2-1; D might be TRBD1 (6 bases). CDR3 size: 13 residues. Germline V gene sequence: CDR1 SGHTA, CDR2 FQGNSA. V was trimmed by 10 bases and J by 4 bases, leaving 14 bases between them. The CDR3: CATGTRGYNEQFF. The CDR3 DNA sequence: TGTGCCACCGGGACAAGGGGGTACAATGAGCAGTTCTTC.

This clone was seen more than once but under ten times. The chain couples TRBV19 to TRBJ2-7; the match to TRBD1 covers 8 bases. The germline V gene has CDR1 LNHDA and CDR2 SQIVND (reference sequence). The CDR3 is 15 amino acids. The ends lost 4 bases at V and 2 bases at J; junction bases unmatched: 7. CDR3 loop: CASSTSQGGPYEQYF. The CDR3 DNA is TGTGCCAGTAGTACATCACAGGGGGGTCCCTACGAGCAGTACTTC.

V gene TRBV10-3 combines with J gene TRBJ1-5, with D possibly TRBD1 on 5 matching bases. CDR3 length: 14 amino acids. Germline V gene sequence: CDR1 ENHRY, CDR2 SYGVKD. V was shortened by 6 bases and J by 0 bases, with 9 bases between the two germline ends. CDR3 residues: CAIRDNYSNQPQHF. The CDR3, as DNA: TGTGCCATCAGGGACAACTATAGCAATCAGCCCCAGCATTTT.